The present T cell receptor beta chain was sequenced within a study of blood T cells in healthy people across ages. The authors ran a second PCR of about 7 to 11 cycles using a sample-barcoded 5' primer and a J-beta primer mix. One entry per CDR3 protein results from TCRdb running MiXCR on the 5' RACE reads. The sample consists of fewer than 950,000 distinct CDR3 sequences, 53% of them appearing once. Germline CDR1 is MNHEY and CDR2 is SMNVEV (reference sequence). With 0 bases removed from V and 10 bases from J, the gap between germline ends came to 19 bases. This CDR3 spans 16 amino acids. The sequence came from a man of 80 years or more in good health. The chain has TRBV27 and TRBJ2-1, with D uncertain. Sample: blood. Here the CDR3 DNA reads TGTGCCAGCAGTTTATCGGCGTCACCCAGCTCCTACGAGCAGTTCTTC. Protein sequence: CASSLSASPSSYEQFF.